Presented here are 25 T cell receptor beta chains from one specimen sequenced in a study of low-dose radiotherapy and immunotherapy resistance in tumors. TRAV- and TRBV-specific primers were used for first-strand cDNA, which covered alpha and beta chains. The PCR that amplified TCRs ran for 20 cycles, relying on a constant-region primer and a V-primer adapter. TCRdb ran MiXCR on the reads and lists one entry per CDR3 protein. The table lists roughly 100,000 distinct CDR3 sequences, approximately 22% of them singletons. Time point in this sample: after trial treatment. Specified treatment: LDRT plus nivolumab, ipilimumab, low-dose cyclophosphamide and aspirin (RACIN trial). Here the sequenced sample was PBMCs, taken after low-dose radiotherapy plus immunotherapy. These receptors came from a female donor with ovarian cancer.

This chain links TRBV12-3 or TRBV12-4 with TRBJ2-7; tentative D call: TRBD1 (5 bases). This CDR3 is 12 amino acids long. Trimming took off 6 bases at V and 5 bases at J, with 11 bases between the two ends. The CDR3 DNA is TGTGCCAGCAGAGCAGGGCCCGACGAGCAGTACTTC. Amino acid sequence: CASRAGPDEQYF.

This clonotype showed up many times. The gene calls are TRBV7-2 and TRBJ1-2; perhaps TRBD1 as D (5 bases). This CDR3 has 14 residues. V lost 1 base and J 5 bases, leaving 11 bases between the germline ends. Germline assignment: CDR1 SGHTA and CDR2 FQGNSA. The CDR3 coding sequence is TGTGCCAGCAGCTTAGGGATCAGGGATTATGGCTACACCTTC. It is translated as CASSLGIRDYGYTF. Filled out from reference TRBV7-2 and TRBJ1-2, the complete variable domain reads GAGVSQSPSNKVTEKGKDVELRCDPISGHTALYWYRQSLGQGLEFLIYFQGNSAPDKSGLPSDRFSAERTGGSVSTLTIQRTQQEDSAVYLCASSLGIRDYGYTFGSGTRLTVV.

This clonotype was seen at least ten times. The chain couples TRBV20-1 to TRBJ2-3; unclear D gene. V was pared by 1 base and J by 2 bases, with 4 bases between. The CDR3 totals 12 residues. Germline V lookup: CDR1 DFQATT, CDR2 SNEGSKA (reference sequence). CDR3 sequence: CSARVSTDTQYF. The CDR3 DNA sequence: TGCAGTGCTAGAGTCTCCACAGATACGCAGTATTTT.

About this clonotype itself: A far larger clone is one base from this, pointing to a likely read error. The chain carries TRBV6-2 or TRBV6-3 and TRBJ2-1; the D is unclear. CDR1 and CDR2 from the germline V gene are MNHEY and SVGEGT. With 6 bases removed from V and 10 bases from J, the gap between germline ends came to 13 bases. The CDR3 is 12 residues long. The CDR3 sequence: CASRETYYEQFF. CDR3 DNA: TGTGCCAGCAGGGAGACGTACTACGAGCAGTTCTTC.

This chain uses TRBV13 with TRBJ2-5; D is ambiguous. CDR1 and CDR2 from the germline V gene are PRHDT and FYEKMQ (reference sequence). V was shortened by 5 bases and J by 1 base, with 11 bases between the two germline ends. The CDR3 runs to 14 residues. Here the CDR3 DNA reads TGTGCCAGCAGCGGCGAGACGGCCCAAGAGACCCAGTACTTC. This translates into CASSGETAQETQYF.

In its sample, this clonotype was seen many times. J is TRBJ2-3 and V is TRBV2; TRBD2 matches at 10 bases. This CDR3 has 15 residues. Germline-derived CDR1 and CDR2 are SNHLY and FYNNEI. The J segment lost 2 bases and the V segment lost 7 bases, leaving 6 bases of the junction unmatched. The CDR3 DNA sequence: TGTGCCAGCACACAAGCGGGGGGGAACACAGATACGCAGTATTTT. This translates into CASTQAGGNTDTQYF.

This clonotype was counted many times. V gene TRBV2 combines with J gene TRBJ2-2, with a possible D match to TRBD2 (6 bases). Per germline, CDR1 SNHLY and CDR2 FYNNEI. This CDR3 region has 15 residues. V was trimmed by 8 bases and J by 0 bases, leaving 13 bases between them. In nucleotides, the CDR3 is TGTGCCAGCCGGCGGGGACCCGCGAACACCGGGGAGCTGTTTTTT. Translation: CASRRGPANTGELFF.

This clonotype was counted at least ten times. The chain carries TRBV30 and TRBJ2-1; D remains unclear. Looked up from germline, CDR1 is GTSNPN and CDR2 is SVGIG (reference sequence). This CDR3 is 12 amino acids long. The germline V and J ends were trimmed by 0 bases and 8 bases, with 8 bases remaining between them. CDR3 nucleotide sequence: TGTGCCTGGAGTGTACGAGAAGATGAGCAGTTCTTC. This codes for CAWSVREDEQFF. The complete variable domain, with remaining parts taken from reference TRBV30 and TRBJ2-1, reads SQTIHQWPATLVQPVGSPLSLECTVEGTSNPNLYWYRQAAGRGLQLLFYSVGIGQISSEVPQNLSASRPQDRQFILSSKKLLLSDSGFYLCAWSVREDEQFFGPGTRLTVL.

The table lists this clonotype with many counts. V gene TRBV6-2 or TRBV6-3 combines with J gene TRBJ2-7, with 10 bases aligning to TRBD2. From germline, CDR1 is MNHEY and CDR2 SVGEGT. V dropped 6 bases and J dropped 5; count of bases not matched to a gene: 10. The CDR3 is 15 amino acids. CDR3 in amino acids: CASRLAGQSGNEQYF. DNA for the CDR3: TGTGCCAGCAGACTAGCGGGACAATCGGGGAACGAGCAGTACTTC.

Concerning this clonotype: A junction end diverges from the germline sequence, so it may reflect a read error. J is TRBJ2-4 and V is TRBV5-6; no firm D call. This CDR3 region has 13 residues. Germline V gene data show CDR1 as SGHDT and CDR2 as YYEEEE. CDR3: CASKALAKNIQYF. The CDR3 DNA is TGTGCGAGCAAAGCTCTAGCCAAAAACATTCAGTACTTC.

About this clonotype: The DNA is left out, because the CDR3 cannot be placed on it with certainty; the CDR3 is given as TCRdb lists it. The gene calls are TRBV6-1 and TRBJ2-2; TRBD1 is the table's D call and was not checked against the DNA. Germline V lookup: CDR1 MNHNS, CDR2 SASEGT. 16 amino acids form the CDR3, both terminal residues included. CDR3 sequence reads: CASRLQGAGTGELFFF.

This clonotype was found many times. This rearrangement joins TRBV20-1 to TRBJ2-3; no clear D. V was trimmed by 6 bases and J by 5 bases, leaving 9 bases between them. This CDR3 is 11 amino acids long. Germline V gene sequence: CDR1 DFQATT, CDR2 SNEGSKA (reference sequence). The CDR3 DNA is TGCAGTGCCCACATGGTAGATACGCAGTATTTT. This codes for CSAHMVDTQYF.

This clonotype was recorded many times. The chain combines TRBV15 with TRBJ1-5; TRBD1 might be the D (6 bases). This CDR3 region has 15 residues. CDR1 and CDR2 (germline): LNHNV, YYDKDF (reference sequence). The V end lost 1 base, the J end lost 1 base, and 8 bases lay between the germline ends. This chain's CDR3 is CATSRGGGSNQPQHF. Here the CDR3 DNA reads TGTGCCACCAGCAGAGGAGGGGGGAGCAATCAGCCCCAGCATTTT.

This clonotype came up many times. The DNA for the CDR3 is TGTGCCAGCAGCCGCGCCGGACAGCAAGAGACCCAGTACTTC. Encoded protein: CASSRAGQQETQYF. The chain is built from TRBV5-5 and TRBJ2-5, with D possibly TRBD1 on 6 matching bases. V shed 4 bases and J shed 2 bases, with 12 bases lying between them. This CDR3 has 14 amino acids. Per germline, CDR1 SGHKS and CDR2 YYEKEE (reference sequence).

The count of this clonotype is one. V is TRBV20-1 and J is TRBJ2-2, with 9 bases that match TRBD2. V lost 4 bases to trimming and J lost 3 bases; unmatched junction nucleotides: 6. Germline CDR1 reads DFQATT; CDR2 reads SNEGSKA (reference sequence). The CDR3 extends over 15 amino acids. This chain's CDR3 is CSAITSGGYTGELFF. The CDR3 coding sequence is TGCAGTGCTATAACAAGCGGGGGGTACACCGGGGAGCTGTTTTTT.

Comment on this clonotype: This probably arose from a read error, given a far larger clone one base away. V gene TRBV7-9 combines with J gene TRBJ1-5; 8 nucleotides agree with TRBD1. The CDR3 is 15 residues long. Germline V lookup: CDR1 SEHNR, CDR2 FQNEAQ (reference sequence). As DNA, the CDR3 is TGTGCCAGCGGCTTGACAGGGGACCTCAGTCAGCCCCAGCATTTT. This translates into CASGLTGDLSQPQHF. The full variable domain, with the rest looked up from reference TRBV7-9 and TRBJ1-5, is DTGVSQNPRHKITKRGQNVTFRCDPISEHNRLYWYRQTLGQGPEFLTYFQNEAQLEKSRLLSDRFSAERPKGSFSTLEIQRTEQGDSAMYLCASGLTGDLSQPQHFGDGTRLSIL.

The sample holds many counts of this clonotype. This chain uses TRBV18 with TRBJ1-6; D unresolved. Germline loops: CDR1 KGHSH, CDR2 LQKENI. The CDR3 is 17 residues long. V was shortened by 3 bases and J by 8 bases, with 20 bases between the two germline ends. The CDR3 here is CASSPPGVSRMDSPLHF. Here the CDR3 DNA reads TGTGCCAGCTCACCCCCCGGCGTATCCAGAATGGATTCACCCCTCCACTTT.

This clonotype has at least ten counts. The CDR3: CASSLSTGENTEAFF. The CDR3 DNA follows: TGTGCCAGCAGCTTATCAACAGGGGAGAACACTGAAGCTTTCTTT. The chain links TRBV7-9 to TRBJ1-1; the match to TRBD1 covers 7 bases. Germline CDR1 SEHNR, CDR2 FQNEAQ (reference sequence). Trimming took 2 bases from V and 1 from J; bases not matched to a gene: 4. The CDR3 has 15 amino acids.

This clonotype appeared a few times. This chain connects TRBV2 to TRBJ2-7; 7 bases are a match to TRBD1. CDR3 length: 17 amino acids. Looked up from germline, CDR1 is SNHLY and CDR2 is FYNNEI. V lost 6 bases, J lost 2 bases, and 16 bases stayed unmatched. The CDR3 is CASRRMPGTALTYEQYF. In nucleotides, the CDR3 is TGTGCCAGCAGGAGAATGCCCGGGACAGCTCTTACCTACGAGCAGTACTTC. The full variable domain, completed using reference TRBV2 and TRBJ2-7, is EPEVTQTPSHQVTQMGQEVILRCVPISNHLYFYWYRQILGQKVEFLVSFYNNEISEKSEIFDDQFSVERPDGSNFTLKIRSTKLEDSAMYFCASRRMPGTALTYEQYFGPGTRLTVT.

This clonotype was detected many times. The gene calls are TRBV7-9 and TRBJ1-6; D may be TRBD1 (5 bases). Germline loops: CDR1 SEHNR, CDR2 FQNEAQ (reference sequence). This CDR3 comprises 14 residues. V was trimmed by 8 bases and J by 5 bases, leaving 13 bases between them. The CDR3 coding sequence is TGTGCCAGCGGGGCGTGGGGGGATAATTCACCCCTCCACTTT. Translated: CASGAWGDNSPLHF.

There are many counts of this clonotype. V gene TRBV29-1 combines with J gene TRBJ2-5, with 8 positions matching TRBD1. With V trimmed by 4 bases and J by 4 bases, 2 bases remained unmatched. This CDR3 is built from 12 residues. CDR1 is SQVTM, CDR2 ANQGSEA, per germline. Here the CDR3 DNA reads TGCAGCGTTGGACAGGGGCGAGAGACCCAGTACTTC. Encoded protein: CSVGQGRETQYF.

This clonotype has ten or more counts. The J gene is TRBJ2-3, the V gene TRBV30; 7 positions match TRBD1. Germline CDR1 reads GTSNPN; CDR2 reads SVGIG (reference sequence). The junction had 7 bases not matched to a gene; V was cut back by 3 bases and J by 1 base. This CDR3 contains 15 residues. The CDR3 spells CAWSGTGTGTDTQYF. The CDR3 coding sequence is TGTGCCTGGAGCGGGACCGGGACAGGCACAGATACGCAGTATTTT. Filled out from reference TRBV30 and TRBJ2-3, the complete variable domain reads SQTIHQWPATLVQPVGSPLSLECTVEGTSNPNLYWYRQAAGRGLQLLFYSVGIGQISSEVPQNLSASRPQDRQFILSSKKLLLSDSGFYLCAWSGTGTGTDTQYFGPGTRLTVL.

Ten or more counts support this clonotype. The chain employs TRBV4-2 and TRBJ1-6; no clear D. The CDR3 loop spans 14 amino acids. V was pared by 1 base and J by 11 bases, with 12 bases between. The germline gives CDR1 LGHNA, CDR2 YNFKEQ. The CDR3 sequence: CASSQARRAAPLHF. DNA for the CDR3: TGTGCCAGCAGCCAAGCTCGACGCGCAGCACCCCTCCACTTT.

This clonotype was picked up many times. The V call is TRBV9, the J call TRBJ2-1; TRBD2 matches at 10 bases. Per germline, CDR1 SGDLS and CDR2 YYNGEE. V lost 4 bases to trimming and J lost 5 bases; unmatched junction nucleotides: 6. The CDR3 is 15 residues long. The CDR3 reads CASSPLAGGHNEQFF. CDR3 bases: TGTGCCAGCAGCCCATTAGCGGGGGGCCACAATGAGCAGTTCTTC.

This clonotype was detected many times. The chain employs TRBV14 and TRBJ2-4, with 8 bases lining up with TRBD2. Germline V lookup: CDR1 SGHDN, CDR2 FVKESK. With 4 bases clipped from V and 6 bases from J, the junction kept 11 bases outside the gene matches. This CDR3 is built from 16 residues. The DNA for the CDR3 is TGTGCCAGCAGCCTTTCCGGGGGGGCCGTGCGAAACATTCAGTACTTC. Protein sequence: CASSLSGGAVRNIQYF.